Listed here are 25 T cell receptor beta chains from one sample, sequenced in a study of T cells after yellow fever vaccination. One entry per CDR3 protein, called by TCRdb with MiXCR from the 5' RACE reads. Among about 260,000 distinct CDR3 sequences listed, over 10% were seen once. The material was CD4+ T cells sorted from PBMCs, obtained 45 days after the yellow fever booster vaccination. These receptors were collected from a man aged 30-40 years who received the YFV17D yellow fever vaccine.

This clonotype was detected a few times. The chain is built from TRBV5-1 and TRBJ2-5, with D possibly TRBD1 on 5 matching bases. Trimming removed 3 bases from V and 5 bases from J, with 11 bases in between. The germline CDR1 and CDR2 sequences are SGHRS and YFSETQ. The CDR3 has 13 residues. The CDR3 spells CASSYQGPETQYF. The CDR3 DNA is TGCGCCAGCAGCTATCAGGGTCCCGAGACCCAGTACTTC.

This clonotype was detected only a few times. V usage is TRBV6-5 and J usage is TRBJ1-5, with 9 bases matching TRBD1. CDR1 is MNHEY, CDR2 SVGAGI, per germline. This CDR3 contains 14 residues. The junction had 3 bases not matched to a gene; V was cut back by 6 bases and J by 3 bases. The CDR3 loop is CASRGQGANQPQHF. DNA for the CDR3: TGTGCCAGCAGGGGACAGGGAGCCAATCAGCCCCAGCATTTT.

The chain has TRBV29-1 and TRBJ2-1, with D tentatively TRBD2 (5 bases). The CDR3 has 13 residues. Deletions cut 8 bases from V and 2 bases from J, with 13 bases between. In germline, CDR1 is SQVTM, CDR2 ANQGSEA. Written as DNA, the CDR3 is TGCAGCTCAGGAGGCCACACCTACAATGAGCAGTTCTTC. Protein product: CSSGGHTYNEQFF.

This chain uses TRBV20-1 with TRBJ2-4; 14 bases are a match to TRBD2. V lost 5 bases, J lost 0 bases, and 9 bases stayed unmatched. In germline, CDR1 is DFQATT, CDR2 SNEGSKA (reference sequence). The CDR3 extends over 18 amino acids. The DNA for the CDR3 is TGCAGTGCTCCCCTGACTAGCGGGAGGGTTATAGCCAAAAACATTCAGTACTTC. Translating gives CSAPLTSGRVIAKNIQYF.

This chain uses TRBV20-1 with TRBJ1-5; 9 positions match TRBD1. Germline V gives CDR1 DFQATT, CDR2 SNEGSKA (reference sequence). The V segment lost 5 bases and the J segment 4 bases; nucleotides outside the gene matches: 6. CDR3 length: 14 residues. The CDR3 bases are TGCAGTGCTCGCCGGGACAGGGTTAATCAGCCCCAGCATTTT. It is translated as CSARRDRVNQPQHF.

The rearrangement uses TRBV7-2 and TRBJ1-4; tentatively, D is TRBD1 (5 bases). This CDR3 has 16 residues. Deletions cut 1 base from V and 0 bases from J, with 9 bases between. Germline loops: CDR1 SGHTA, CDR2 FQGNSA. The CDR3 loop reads CASSLVGTATNEKLFF. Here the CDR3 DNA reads TGTGCCAGCAGCTTAGTTGGGACGGCAACTAATGAAAAACTGTTTTTT.

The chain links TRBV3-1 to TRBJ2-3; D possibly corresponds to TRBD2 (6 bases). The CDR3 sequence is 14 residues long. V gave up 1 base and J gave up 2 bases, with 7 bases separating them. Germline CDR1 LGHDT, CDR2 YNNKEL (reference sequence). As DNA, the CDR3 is TGTGCCAGCAGCCAAGCGGGACTCACAGATACGCAGTATTTT. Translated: CASSQAGLTDTQYF.

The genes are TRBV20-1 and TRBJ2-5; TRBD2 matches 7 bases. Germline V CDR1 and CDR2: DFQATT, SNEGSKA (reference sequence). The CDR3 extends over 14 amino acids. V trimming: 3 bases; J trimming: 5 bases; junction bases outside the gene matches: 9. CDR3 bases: TGCAGTGCTAGTTGGGGGAGGGCGTACGAGACCCAGTACTTC. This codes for CSASWGRAYETQYF.

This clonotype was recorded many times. The CDR3 nucleotides are TGCAGTGGGGGACAGGGAGGTACTGAAGCTTTCTTT. Its translation is CSGGQGGTEAFF. This chain uses TRBV20-1 with TRBJ1-1, with 9 bases fitting TRBD1. The germline gives CDR1 DFQATT, CDR2 SNEGSKA (reference sequence). With 7 bases clipped from V and 5 bases from J, the junction kept 5 bases outside the gene matches. The length of the CDR3 is 12 residues.

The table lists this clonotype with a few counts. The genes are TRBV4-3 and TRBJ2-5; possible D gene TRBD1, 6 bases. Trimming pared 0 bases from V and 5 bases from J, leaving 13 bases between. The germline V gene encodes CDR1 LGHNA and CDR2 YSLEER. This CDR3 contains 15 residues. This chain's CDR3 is CASSQDRGVKETQYF. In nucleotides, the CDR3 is TGCGCCAGCAGCCAAGACAGGGGTGTGAAGGAGACCCAGTACTTC.

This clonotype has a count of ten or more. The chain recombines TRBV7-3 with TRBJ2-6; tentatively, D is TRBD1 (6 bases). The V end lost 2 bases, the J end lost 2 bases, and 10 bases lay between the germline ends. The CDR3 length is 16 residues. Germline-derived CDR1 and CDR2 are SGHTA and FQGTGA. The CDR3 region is CASSLPTGTGANVLTF. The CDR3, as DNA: TGTGCCAGCAGCTTACCTACAGGGACTGGGGCCAACGTCCTGACTTTC.

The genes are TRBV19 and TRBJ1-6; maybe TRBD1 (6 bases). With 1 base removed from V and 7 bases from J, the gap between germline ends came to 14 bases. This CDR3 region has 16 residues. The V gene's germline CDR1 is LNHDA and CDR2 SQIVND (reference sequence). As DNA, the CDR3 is TGTGCCAGTAGTATAGCCCCGCGGGGGCCGAATTCACCCCTCCACTTT. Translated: CASSIAPRGPNSPLHF.

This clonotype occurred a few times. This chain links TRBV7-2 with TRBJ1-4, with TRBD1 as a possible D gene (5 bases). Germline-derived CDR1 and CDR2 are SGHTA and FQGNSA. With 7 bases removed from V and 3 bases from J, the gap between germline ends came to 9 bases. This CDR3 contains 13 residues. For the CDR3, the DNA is TGTGCCAGCAAGAAGGGACCTAATGAAAAACTGTTTTTT. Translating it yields CASKKGPNEKLFF.

The CDR3 DNA reads as TGTGCCAGCTCCGAGACCGGAAACACCATATATTTT. This translates into CASSETGNTIYF. The V and J genes are TRBV18 and TRBJ1-3; D is uncertain. The CDR3 covers 12 residues. Trimming removed 6 bases from V and 4 bases from J, with 7 bases in between. CDR1 is KGHSH, CDR2 LQKENI, per germline.

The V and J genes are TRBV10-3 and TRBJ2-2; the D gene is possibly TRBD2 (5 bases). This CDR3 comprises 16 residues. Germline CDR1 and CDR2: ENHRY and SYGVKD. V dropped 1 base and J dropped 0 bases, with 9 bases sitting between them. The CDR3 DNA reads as TGTGCCATCAGTGAGTTTAGCGCCTCGAACACCGGGGAGCTGTTTTTT. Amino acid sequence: CAISEFSASNTGELFF.

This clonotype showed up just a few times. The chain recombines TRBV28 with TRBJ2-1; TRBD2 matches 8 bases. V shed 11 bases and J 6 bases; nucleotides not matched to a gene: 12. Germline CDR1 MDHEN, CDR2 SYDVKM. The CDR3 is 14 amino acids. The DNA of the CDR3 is TGTGCCGGGCGGAGCGGGAGACGGGCCAATGAGCAGTTCTTC. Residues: CAGRSGRRANEQFF.

The CDR3 sequence is CASSSPGQGSTDTQYF. CDR3 DNA: TGCGCCAGCAGCTCACCGGGACAGGGGAGCACAGATACGCAGTATTTT. The V gene is TRBV5-1, the J gene TRBJ2-3, with 10 nucleotides matching TRBD1. The junction had 4 bases not matched to a gene; V was cut back by 3 bases and J by 0 bases. Germline loops: CDR1 SGHRS, CDR2 YFSETQ. The CDR3 runs 16 residues.

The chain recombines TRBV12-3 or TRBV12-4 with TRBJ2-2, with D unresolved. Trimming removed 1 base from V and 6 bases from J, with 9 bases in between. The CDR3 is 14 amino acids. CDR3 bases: TGTGCCAGCAGTTTAGGAAGGAGTTCCGGGGAGCTGTTTTTT. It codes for CASSLGRSSGELFF.

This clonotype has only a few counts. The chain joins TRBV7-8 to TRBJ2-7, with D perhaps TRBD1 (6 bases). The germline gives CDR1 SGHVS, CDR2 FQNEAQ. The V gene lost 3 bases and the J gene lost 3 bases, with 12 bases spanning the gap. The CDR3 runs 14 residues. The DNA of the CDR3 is TGTGCCAGCAGCTTTACCCCGGACAGCTACGAGCAGTACTTC. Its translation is CASSFTPDSYEQYF.

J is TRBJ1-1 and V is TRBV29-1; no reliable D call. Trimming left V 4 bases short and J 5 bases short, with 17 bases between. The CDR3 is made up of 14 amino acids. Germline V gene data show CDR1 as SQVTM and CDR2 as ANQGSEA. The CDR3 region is CSVVVWGGRTEAFF. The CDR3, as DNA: TGCAGCGTTGTGGTTTGGGGAGGGAGGACTGAAGCTTTCTTT.

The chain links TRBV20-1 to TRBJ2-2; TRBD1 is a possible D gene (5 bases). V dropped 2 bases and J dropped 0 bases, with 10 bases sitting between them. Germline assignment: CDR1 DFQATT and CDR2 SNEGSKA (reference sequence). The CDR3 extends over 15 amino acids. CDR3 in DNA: TGCAGTGCTAGACAATCGACAGCGAACACCGGGGAGCTGTTTTTT. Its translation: CSARQSTANTGELFF.

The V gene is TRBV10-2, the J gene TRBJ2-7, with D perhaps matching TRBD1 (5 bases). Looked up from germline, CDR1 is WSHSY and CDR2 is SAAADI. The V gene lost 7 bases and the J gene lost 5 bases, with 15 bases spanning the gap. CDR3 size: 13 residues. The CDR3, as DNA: TGCGCCAGCAAGTTGACAGTGGGCCACGAGCAGTACTTC. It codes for CASKLTVGHEQYF.

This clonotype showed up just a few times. The CDR3 coding sequence is TGCGCCAGCAGCTTTGAGACTACCAACAATGAGCAGTTCTTC. Translating gives CASSFETTNNEQFF. The rearrangement uses TRBV5-1 and TRBJ2-1, with D tentatively TRBD2 (5 bases). Trimming stripped 2 bases from V and 5 bases from J, with 11 bases between. CDR3 length: 14 amino acids. Germline loops: CDR1 SGHRS, CDR2 YFSETQ.

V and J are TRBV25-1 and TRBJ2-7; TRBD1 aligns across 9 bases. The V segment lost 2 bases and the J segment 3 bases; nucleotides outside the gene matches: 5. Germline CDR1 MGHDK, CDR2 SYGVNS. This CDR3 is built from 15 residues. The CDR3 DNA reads TGTGCCAGCAGTGAAGCCGGGACAGGGAACTACGAGCAGTACTTC. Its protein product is CASSEAGTGNYEQYF.

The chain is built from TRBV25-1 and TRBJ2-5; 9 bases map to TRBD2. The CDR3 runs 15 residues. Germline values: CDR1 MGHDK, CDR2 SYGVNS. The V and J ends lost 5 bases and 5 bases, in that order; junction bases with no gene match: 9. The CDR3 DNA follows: TGTGCCAGCAGTTCCCGACTAGCGGCCCAGGAGACCCAGTACTTC. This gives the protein CASSSRLAAQETQYF.